This TCR beta chain was sequenced in a study of blood T cell repertoires in COVID-19. Germline values: CDR1 SGHVS, CDR2 FQNEAQ. Trimming cost V 6 bases and J 2 bases; bases outside gene matches: 13. CDR3 length: 17 residues. Clones were sequenced by immunoSEQ multiplex PCR, and TCRdb holds only the in-frame ones, with some missing. The data contain roughly 110,000 clones, roughly 83% of them seen just once; the ten biggest clones take up 0.83%. The receptor was isolated from a woman aged 65 to 85 with acute or convalescent COVID-19. The sample was peripheral blood. V gene TRBV7-8 combines with J gene TRBJ1-3; TRBD1 agrees at 7 bases. The CDR3, as DNA: TGTGCCAGCAGTTTCCAGGGGGTTGGGGCTGCTGGAAACACCATATATTTT. Translation gives CASSFQGVGAAGNTIYF.